Each of the 12 T cell receptor beta chains below was sequenced from the same sample in a study of T cell responses to AZD1222 COVID-19 vaccine. Generated by immunoSEQ multiplex PCR, the TCRdb table keeps only in-frame clones and is missing some. Of about 120,000 clones detected, approximately 90% appear once; the ten largest clones hold roughly 4%. The sample here was peripheral blood, taken 28 days after the second AZD1222 dose. These receptors originate from an adult who received the AZD1222 COVID-19 vaccine.

The chain recombines TRBV18 with TRBJ1-1; D possibly corresponds to TRBD1 (6 bases). The CDR3 is 14 residues long. With 6 bases removed from V and 3 bases from J, the gap between germline ends came to 14 bases. Germline-derived CDR1 and CDR2 are KGHSH and LQKENI. The CDR3 is CASSVGDTYTEAFF. For the CDR3, the DNA is TGTGCCAGCTCCGTGGGGGACACCTACACTGAAGCTTTCTTT.

The chain joins TRBV19 to TRBJ2-7, with D perhaps TRBD1 or TRBD2 (6 bases each). Germline lookup yields CDR1 LNHDA and CDR2 SQIVND (reference sequence). Trimming stripped 3 bases from V and 5 bases from J, with 17 bases between. The CDR3 has 15 residues. The CDR3 loop reads CASSIRAGHRDEQYF. Written as DNA, the CDR3 is TGTGCCAGTAGTATCCGGGCGGGACACCGCGACGAGCAGTACTTC.

V gene TRBV24-1 combines with J gene TRBJ2-3, with unresolved D. The germline gives CDR1 KGHDR, CDR2 SFDVKD. The V gene lost 5 bases and the J gene lost 0 bases, with 11 bases spanning the gap. The CDR3 covers 15 residues. The CDR3 here is CATSAPGVSTDTQYF. As DNA, the CDR3 is TGTGCCACCAGTGCCCCTGGGGTTAGCACAGATACGCAGTATTTT.

The rearrangement uses TRBV10-3 and TRBJ1-5; possible D gene TRBD1, 5 bases. Trimming cost V 5 bases and J 0 bases, with 26 bases left between them. Germline lookup yields CDR1 ENHRY and CDR2 SYGVKD. CDR3 length equals 20 residues. Here the CDR3 reads CAISSSTLTAGSYSNQPQHF. The CDR3 region has the DNA TGTGCCATCAGTTCCTCTACCCTGACAGCCGGCAGTTATAGCAATCAGCCCCAGCATTTT.

The chain couples TRBV5-1 to TRBJ1-3; D is ambiguous. CDR3 length: 15 residues. CDR1 and CDR2 from the germline V gene are SGHRS and YFSETQ. V lost 0 bases and J 2 bases, leaving 9 bases between the germline ends. This CDR3 is CASSLARGAGNTIYF. The DNA of the CDR3 is TGCGCCAGCAGCTTGGCCCGGGGTGCTGGAAACACCATATATTTT.

The J gene is TRBJ2-5, the V gene TRBV10-1, with 7 bases aligning to TRBD2. The junction had 8 bases not matched to a gene; V was cut back by 0 bases and J by 4 bases. The germline CDR1 and CDR2 sequences are WNHNN and SYGVQD (reference sequence). This CDR3 is 16 amino acids long. The CDR3 reads CASSESQREGGETQYF. DNA of the CDR3: TGCGCCAGCAGTGAGTCTCAGCGGGAAGGCGGAGAGACCCAGTACTTC.

The V call is TRBV29-1, the J call TRBJ1-2, with D unresolved. Trimming left V 0 bases short and J 7 bases short, with 15 bases between. The CDR3 runs to 14 residues. Germline CDR1 SQVTM, CDR2 ANQGSEA. DNA of the CDR3: TGCAGCGTTGAAGATTACGGTCTCGGGCGTGGCTACACCTTC. Translation: CSVEDYGLGRGYTF. The whole variable domain, filled in from reference TRBV29-1 and TRBJ1-2, reads SAVISQKPSRDICQRGTSLTIQCQVDSQVTMMFWYRQQPGQSLTLIATANQGSEATYESGFVIDKFPISRPNLTFSTLTVSNMSPEDSSIYLCSVEDYGLGRGYTFGSGTRLTVV.

The chain combines TRBV27 with TRBJ1-4, with a tentative D call TRBD1 (5 bases). The CDR3 is 19 residues long. V lost 0 bases and J 2 bases, leaving 19 bases between the germline ends. Germline lookup yields CDR1 MNHEY and CDR2 SMNVEV (reference sequence). CDR3 coding DNA: TGTGCCAGCAGTTTATCGGTCGTCGGGGGGGGAGTGACTAATGAAAAACTGTTTTTT. Protein sequence: CASSLSVVGGGVTNEKLFF.

CDR3 coding DNA: TGCGCCAGCAGCCAAGATAAGTCAAGGTTGGAAGCTTTCTTT. It encodes CASSQDKSRLEAFF. The chain couples TRBV4-3 to TRBJ1-1; D gene uncertain. This CDR3 has 14 amino acids. V gave up 0 bases and J gave up 8 bases, with 13 bases separating them. Germline CDR1 is LGHNA and CDR2 is YSLEER.

The rearrangement links TRBV12-5 to TRBJ1-4; unclear D gene. The CDR3 runs 14 residues. Germline V lookup: CDR1 LGHNT, CDR2 FRNRAP. The V and J ends lost 6 bases and 5 bases respectively, with 13 bases between them. Here the CDR3 reads CASGAPGGNEKLFF. CDR3 nucleotides: TGTGCTAGTGGGGCCCCCGGAGGGAATGAAAAACTGTTTTTT.

The gene calls are TRBV28 and TRBJ2-7; 10 bases map to TRBD1. This CDR3 region has 16 residues. CDR1 and CDR2 (germline): MDHEN, SYDVKM. V lost 5 bases and J lost 4; bases outside the gene matches: 11. As DNA, the CDR3 is TGTGCCAGCAGTGGGGACTTGGACAGGGGGGTATACGAGCAGTACTTC. Its translation is CASSGDLDRGVYEQYF. Full variable domain (missing parts from reference TRBV28 and TRBJ2-7): DVKVTQSSRYLVKRTGEKVFLECVQDMDHENMFWYRQDPGLGLRLIYFSYDVKMKEKGDIPEGYSVSREKKERFSLILESASTNQTSMYLCASSGDLDRGVYEQYFGPGTRLTVT.

V and J are TRBV5-8 and TRBJ2-7; 8 nucleotides agree with TRBD1. The J segment lost 7 bases and the V segment lost 4 bases, leaving 10 bases of the junction unmatched. The CDR3 has 14 amino acids. Germline V lookup: CDR1 SGHTS, CDR2 YDEGEE. DNA of the CDR3: TGTGCCAGCAGCGCCGGACAGGGACTTTTAGAGCAGTACTTC. Translating gives CASSAGQGLLEQYF. Together with reference TRBV5-8 and TRBJ2-7, the CDR3 gives the full variable domain: EAGVTQSPTHLIKTRGQQATLRCSPISGHTSVYWYQQALGLGLQFLLWYDEGEERNRGNFPPRFSGRQFPNYSSELNVNALELEDSALYLCASSAGQGLLEQYFGPGTRLTVT.